The 28 T cell receptor beta chains given below trace back to one sample, sequenced in a study of blood T cell repertoires in COVID-19. Produced via immunoSEQ multiplex PCR; TCRdb's table is partial and in-frame only. The sample lists 200,000 to 250,000 clones, roughly 80% occurring once. The sample was peripheral blood. Receptors originate from a woman in her late teens or twenties with acute or convalescent COVID-19.

The V and J genes are TRBV7-8 and TRBJ2-7; D is undetermined. The V and J ends lost 5 bases and 6 bases respectively, with 11 bases between them. CDR3 length equals 12 residues. Per the germline V gene, CDR1 is SGHVS and CDR2 is FQNEAQ. In nucleotides, the CDR3 is TGTGCCAGCAGCCGCAACACTATCGAGCAGTACTTC. Translated: CASSRNTIEQYF.

The V and J genes are TRBV12-2 and TRBJ1-1; no DNA check was done on the table's D call, TRBD1. TRBV12-2 is noted as a pseudogene. The CDR3 sequence is 15 residues long. CDR3 amino acids: CASRCTAQLNTEAFF. CDR3 DNA: TGTGCAAGTCGCTGTACGGCACAGTTGAACACTGAAGCTTTCTTT.

This sequence joins TRBV6-1 and TRBJ2-1; 7 bases line up with TRBD2. Germline V CDR1 and CDR2: MNHNS, SASEGT. The CDR3 contains 17 residues. The J segment lost 4 bases and the V segment lost 0 bases, leaving 9 bases of the junction unmatched. CDR3 DNA sequence: TGTGCCAGCAGTGAAGCAACGGTAGCGGGCTGGTACAATGAGCAGTTCTTC. This gives the protein CASSEATVAGWYNEQFF.

The V and J genes are TRBV19 and TRBJ1-1; D ambiguous. Germline CDR1 is LNHDA and CDR2 is SQIVND (reference sequence). There are 14 residues in the CDR3. The germline V and J ends were trimmed by 3 bases and 1 base, with 9 bases remaining between them. This chain's CDR3 is CASSILPGNTEAFF. The CDR3 DNA reads as TGTGCCAGTAGTATTTTGCCAGGGAACACTGAAGCTTTCTTT. Full variable domain (rest looked up from reference TRBV19 and TRBJ1-1): DGGITQSPKYLFRKEGQNVTLSCEQNLNHDAMYWYRQDPGQGLRLIYYSQIVNDFQKGDIAEGYSVSREKKESFPLTVTSAQKNPTAFYLCASSILPGNTEAFFGQGTRLTVV.

The chain combines TRBV9 with TRBJ2-1; 9 nucleotides line up with TRBD2. Germline-derived CDR1 and CDR2 are SGDLS and YYNGEE. This CDR3 comprises 15 residues. V lost 4 bases to trimming and J lost 5 bases; unmatched junction nucleotides: 7. This chain's CDR3 is CASSPRLAENNEQFF. CDR3 sequence (DNA): TGTGCCAGCAGCCCTCGACTAGCGGAGAACAATGAGCAGTTCTTC.

The chain couples TRBV5-4 to TRBJ2-7; D possibly corresponds to TRBD2 (6 bases). CDR1 is SGHNT, CDR2 YYREEE, per germline (reference sequence). The CDR3 contains 15 residues. The V and J ends lost 2 bases and 4 bases respectively, with 16 bases between them. The CDR3 is CASSLKEYSGYEQYF. The DNA for the CDR3 is TGTGCCAGCAGCTTAAAGGAGTATAGCGGATACGAGCAGTACTTC.

The J gene is TRBJ1-3, the V gene TRBV28; no clear D gene. The germline gives CDR1 MDHEN, CDR2 SYDVKM. V was clipped by 8 bases and J by 3 bases, with 2 bases between them. The CDR3 has 10 residues. CDR3 protein: CASRGNTIYF. CDR3 bases: TGTGCCAGCCGTGGAAACACCATATATTTT. Supplemented by reference TRBV28 and TRBJ1-3, the full variable domain reads DVKVTQSSRYLVKRTGEKVFLECVQDMDHENMFWYRQDPGLGLRLIYFSYDVKMKEKGDIPEGYSVSREKKERFSLILESASTNQTSMYLCASRGNTIYFGEGSWLTVV.

The rearrangement links TRBV4-1 to TRBJ2-5; TRBD2 matches at 9 bases. Germline CDR1 reads MGHRA; CDR2 reads YSYEKL. V lost 3 bases to trimming and J lost 5 bases; unmatched junction nucleotides: 10. This CDR3 contains 16 residues. CDR3 DNA sequence: TGCGCCAGCAGCCAGGCGGGTAGCGGGGGTCAGGAGACCCAGTACTTC. Protein product: CASSQAGSGGQETQYF.

The chain carries TRBV19 and TRBJ1-4; 10 bases are shared with TRBD1. From germline, CDR1 is LNHDA and CDR2 SQIVND (reference sequence). The CDR3 loop spans 15 amino acids. With 6 bases clipped from V and 4 bases from J, the junction kept 5 bases outside the gene matches. As DNA, the CDR3 is TGTGCCAGTAGGCGGACAGGGGGAAATAATGAAAAACTGTTTTTT. This encodes CASRRTGGNNEKLFF.

In its sample, this clone was seen once. J is TRBJ1-2 and V is TRBV28, with D possibly matching TRBD1 (5 bases). The CDR3 length is 13 residues. Per the germline V gene, CDR1 is MDHEN and CDR2 is SYDVKM. Trimming removed 6 bases from V and 2 bases from J, with 10 bases in between. The CDR3 reads CASRLGGNYGYTF. The CDR3 nucleotides are TGTGCCAGCAGACTTGGGGGGAACTATGGCTACACCTTC.

This chain joins TRBV7-2 and TRBJ2-4, with TRBD2 as a possible D gene (6 bases). The germline CDR1 and CDR2 sequences are SGHTA and FQGNSA. This CDR3 contains 17 residues. Trimming took off 5 bases at V and 1 base at J, with 18 bases between the two ends. CDR3 bases: TGTGCCAGCAGCGCGGGGCGGGGTTCAACCGCCAAAAACATTCAGTACTTC. Translation: CASSAGRGSTAKNIQYF.

The V and J genes are TRBV10-2 and TRBJ1-6; the D gene is possibly TRBD1 (6 bases). The length of the CDR3 is 15 residues. Trimming left V 8 bases short and J 6 bases short, with 17 bases between. Germline CDR1 is WSHSY and CDR2 is SAAADI. CDR3 amino acids: CASCWSGDLNSPLHF. CDR3 DNA: TGCGCCAGCTGTTGGTCAGGGGATCTTAATTCACCCCTCCACTTT.

This chain links TRBV6-2 or TRBV6-3 with TRBJ2-7; TRBD2 matches at 13 bases. J lost 7 bases, V lost 4 bases, and 10 bases had no gene match. Germline V gives CDR1 MNHEY, CDR2 SVGEGT. The CDR3 is 16 amino acids. CDR3 DNA: TGTGCCAGCAGTTCCGGGGGGACTAGCGGGACGTCGGAGCAGTACTTC. Its protein is CASSSGGTSGTSEQYF.

The V and J genes are TRBV12-3 or TRBV12-4 and TRBJ1-4; no clear D gene. Trimming took 1 base from V and 8 from J, leaving 8 bases between them. The CDR3 sequence is 13 residues long. The CDR3 DNA reads as TGTGCCAGCAGTTTAGGCCGACTGGAAAAACTGTTTTTT. Protein product: CASSLGRLEKLFF.

The chain employs TRBV3-1 (or the pseudogene TRBV3-2) and TRBJ1-1, with D possibly matching TRBD1 (6 bases). Looked up from germline, CDR1 is LGHDT and CDR2 is YNNKEL (reference sequence). V was trimmed by 0 bases and J by 4 bases, leaving 18 bases between them. There are 17 residues in the CDR3. CDR3: CASSQDSPGGGSTEAFF. The DNA for the CDR3 is TGTGCCAGCAGCCAAGATTCCCCCGGGGGCGGGAGCACTGAAGCTTTCTTT.

The chain combines TRBV6-5 with TRBJ1-1, with no clear D. V lost 6 bases and J lost 6, with 11 bases in between. The CDR3 has 12 residues. The germline gives CDR1 MNHEY, CDR2 SVGAGI. The CDR3 bases are TGTGCCAGCAGCCCCGGGAGGCCTGAAGCTTTCTTT. Protein product: CASSPGRPEAFF.

The CDR3 is CASSYEQSSYEQYF. CDR3 nucleotide sequence: TGTGCCAGCAGTTACGAACAGAGCTCCTACGAGCAGTACTTC. V is TRBV6-5 and J is TRBJ2-7; D not certain. This CDR3 region has 14 residues. The V gene lost 2 bases and the J gene lost 0 bases, with 8 bases spanning the gap. CDR1 and CDR2 (germline): MNHEY, SVGAGI.

V and J are TRBV15 and TRBJ1-4, with D maybe TRBD1 (5 bases). Germline lookup yields CDR1 LNHNV and CDR2 YYDKDF (reference sequence). V lost 1 base, J lost 6 bases, and 15 bases lay in between. CDR3 length: 16 amino acids. The DNA for the CDR3 is TGTGCCACCAGCAGAGGGGGGGTGAGGGGCGATGAAAAACTGTTTTTT. Protein product: CATSRGGVRGDEKLFF.

V gene TRBV28 combines with J gene TRBJ1-1; a possible D gene is TRBD1 (6 bases). The germline V and J ends were trimmed by 5 bases and 5 bases, with 18 bases remaining between them. Germline CDR1 is MDHEN and CDR2 is SYDVKM. The CDR3 has 15 amino acids. CDR3 loop: CASSPAGGSGTEAFF. The CDR3 nucleotides read TGTGCCAGCAGTCCCGCGGGGGGCTCAGGGACTGAAGCTTTCTTT.

V is TRBV11-2 and J is TRBJ2-7; D perhaps matches TRBD1 (5 bases). Germline V gives CDR1 SGHAT, CDR2 FQNNGV. V was shortened by 4 bases and J by 0 bases, with 22 bases between the two germline ends. CDR3 size: 18 residues. The chain's CDR3 is CASSSIDRRVRASYEQYF. In DNA form, the CDR3 reads TGTGCCAGCAGCTCAATCGACAGAAGGGTGAGAGCCTCCTACGAGCAGTACTTC.

The CDR3: CASSPDITIGYTF. The CDR3 DNA reads as TGTGCCAGCAGCCCGGACATCACCATTGGCTACACCTTC. This sequence joins TRBV12-3 or TRBV12-4 and TRBJ1-2, with a weak D call TRBD1 (5 bases). The ends were cut back, 6 bases at V and 7 bases at J, with 15 bases in the middle. The CDR3 sequence is 13 residues long.

This clone was seen just once. The CDR3 DNA is TGTGCCACGGGGGGAGGTGTCGTCTCCTACGAGCAGTACTTC. This encodes CATGGGVVSYEQYF. The rearrangement uses TRBV6-6 and TRBJ2-7; 7 nucleotides align to TRBD2. CDR3 length: 14 residues. Trimming at V came to 10 bases and at J to 0 bases, leaving 9 bases not matched to a gene. Germline V CDR1 and CDR2: MNHNY, SVGAGI (reference sequence).

This clone was found a few times. The chain recombines TRBV29-1 with TRBJ1-6, with 8 bases that match TRBD1. The CDR3 totals 13 residues. Trimming took 6 bases from V and 5 from J; bases not matched to a gene: 3. Germline V gives CDR1 SQVTM, CDR2 ANQGSEA. The CDR3 DNA reads TGCAGCGTAGGACAGGGAAATAATTCACCCCTCCACTTT. Translated: CSVGQGNNSPLHF.

V is TRBV5-4 and J is TRBJ1-6; 7 bases align to TRBD1. CDR1 is SGHNT and CDR2 is YYREEE in the germline V gene (reference sequence). The CDR3 extends over 13 amino acids. The V segment lost 4 bases and the J segment 10 bases; nucleotides outside the gene matches: 5. The CDR3 DNA sequence: TGTGCCAGCAGCGGACAGGACGGGTCACCCCTCCACTTT. This gives the protein CASSGQDGSPLHF.

This clone was seen a few times. This chain connects TRBV19 to TRBJ2-2; possibly TRBD2 for D (7 bases). Looked up from germline, CDR1 is LNHDA and CDR2 is SQIVND (reference sequence). V was clipped by 3 bases and J by 3 bases, with 14 bases between them. The CDR3 has 16 residues. The chain's CDR3 is CASSIRGAGDTGELFF. Here the CDR3 DNA reads TGTGCCAGTAGTATCCGGGGGGCGGGTGACACCGGGGAGCTGTTTTTT.

To note about this clone: The sample contains more than one DNA sequence encoding this CDR3. The CDR3 sequence: CASSPSQGTGELFF. In DNA, the CDR3 is TGTGCCAGCAGCCCATCACAGGGAACCGGGGAGCTGTTTTTT. The rearrangement joins TRBV6-5 to TRBJ2-2, with D perhaps TRBD1 (6 bases). V gave up 6 bases and J gave up 5 bases, with 13 bases separating them. The germline V gene encodes CDR1 MNHEY and CDR2 SVGAGI. This CDR3 contains 14 residues.

The rearrangement joins TRBV25-1 to TRBJ2-1, with a possible D match to TRBD2 (6 bases). V was cut by 2 bases and J by 6 bases, with 20 bases left in between. Germline CDR1 is MGHDK and CDR2 is SYGVNS. The CDR3 is 17 amino acids. The CDR3 DNA reads as TGTGCCAGCAGTGAACCCACGGGAGCATCACCCTCCAATGAGCAGTTCTTC. Translation: CASSEPTGASPSNEQFF.

The count of this clone is one. A much larger clone differs by one base, so this may be a read error. Additional DNA sequences in this sample encode the identical CDR3. The V gene is TRBV28, the J gene TRBJ1-2; TRBD1 is a possible D gene (6 bases). Germline-derived CDR1 and CDR2 are MDHEN and SYDVKM. The CDR3 is made up of 14 amino acids. This CDR3 is CASSPTGQNYGYTF. The CDR3 DNA follows: TGTGCCAGCAGCCCGACAGGTCAAAACTATGGCTACACTTTC.